These 27 T cell receptor beta chains share one sample of origin, sequenced in a study of shared clonotypes between healthy human individuals. Profiling relied on immunoSEQ multiplex PCR, and the TCRdb table lists in-frame clones only, not all of them. The sample has roughly 2,300,000 clones; under 95% are singletons. Sequenced sample: naive CD4+ T cells from PBMCs. The sample's subset: CD45RA+ positively selected. The receptors derive from a young man in good health. Some clones in this sample may be carry-over from other donors' samples.

J is TRBJ1-2 and V is TRBV2; D gene ambiguous. Trimming removed 10 bases at V and 5 bases at J, with 20 bases between. Per the germline V gene, CDR1 is SNHLY and CDR2 is FYNNEI. The CDR3 is 14 amino acids. CDR3 amino acids: CATADKGGIYGYTF. In DNA, the CDR3 is TGTGCCACGGCCGATAAAGGAGGGATATATGGCTACACCTTC. The variable domain in full, with the rest retrieved from reference TRBV2 and TRBJ1-2, is EPEVTQTPSHQVTQMGQEVILRCVPISNHLYFYWYRQILGQKVEFLVSFYNNEISEKSEIFDDQFSVERPDGSNFTLKIRSTKLEDSAMYFCATADKGGIYGYTFGSGTRLTVV.

The CDR3 sequence: CASSSDTGASNQPQHF. The CDR3 DNA reads TGCGCCAGCAGCTCGGACACAGGGGCCAGCAATCAGCCCCAGCATTTT. The rearrangement joins TRBV5-1 to TRBJ1-5; the match to TRBD1 covers 7 bases. Losses at the gene ends were 3 bases for V and 1 base for J; bases not matched to a gene: 7. Germline V gene lookup returns CDR1 SGHRS and CDR2 YFSETQ. CDR3 length: 16 residues.

On this clone itself: This same CDR3 is encoded by further DNA sequences in the sample. J is TRBJ2-7 and V is TRBV14, with unresolved D. CDR1 and CDR2 (germline): SGHDN, FVKESK. The CDR3 runs to 12 residues. Trimming cost V 1 base and J 3 bases, with 4 bases left between them. DNA for the CDR3: TGTGCCAGCAGCCAAGGGCTCTACGAGCAGTACTTC. Residues: CASSQGLYEQYF.

The chain is built from TRBV28 and TRBJ2-4, with D possibly TRBD1 on 7 matching bases. Trimming pared 11 bases from V and 1 base from J, leaving 24 bases between. This CDR3 is built from 17 residues. The germline gives CDR1 MDHEN, CDR2 SYDVKM. The CDR3 is CASHPDQGGLAKNIQYF. For the CDR3, the DNA is TGTGCCTCCCACCCCGATCAGGGGGGACTGGCCAAAAACATTCAGTACTTC.

The chain combines TRBV28 with TRBJ2-3; a weak D match, TRBD2 (5 bases). This CDR3 has 12 amino acids. Trimming shortened V by 6 bases and J by 3 bases, and 7 bases separated the two germline ends. Germline V CDR1 and CDR2: MDHEN, SYDVKM. The CDR3 coding sequence is TGTGCCAGCAGGGGAGCTACAGATACGCAGTATTTT. Translation: CASRGATDTQYF.

This sequence joins TRBV27 and TRBJ2-6; D may be TRBD2 (6 bases). The ends were cut back, 5 bases at V and 0 bases at J, with 17 bases in the middle. Germline lookup yields CDR1 MNHEY and CDR2 SMNVEV (reference sequence). CDR3 size: 18 residues. The CDR3 region is CASSTFSGLSSGANVLTF. CDR3 DNA sequence: TGTGCCAGCAGTACCTTTAGCGGCTTAAGCTCTGGGGCCAACGTCCTGACTTTC.

The rearrangement links TRBV7-3 to TRBJ2-1; D gene unclear. The CDR3 is 13 amino acids. Germline CDR1 SGHTA, CDR2 FQGTGA. Trimming left V 5 bases short and J 9 bases short, with 14 bases between. CDR3 nucleotide sequence: TGTGCCAGCAGCGCAGTCCCACTCTTTGAGCAGTTCTTC. Amino acid sequence: CASSAVPLFEQFF.

This rearrangement joins TRBV5-1 to TRBJ1-1, with a possible D match to TRBD1 (6 bases). Trimming shortened V by 5 bases and J by 2 bases, and 10 bases separated the two germline ends. This CDR3 is 13 amino acids long. Germline V gene sequence: CDR1 SGHRS, CDR2 YFSETQ. This chain's CDR3 is CASREDSNTEAFF. The CDR3 nucleotides are TGCGCCAGCAGGGAGGACAGTAACACTGAAGCTTTCTTT.

This sequence joins TRBV4-3 and TRBJ1-5; 7 bases are shared with TRBD1. The CDR3 spans 14 residues. CDR1 and CDR2 from the germline V gene are LGHNA and YSLEER. V was pared by 4 bases and J by 5 bases, with 5 bases of the junction left unmatched. CDR3 in amino acids: CASSRRQGHQPQHF. The DNA of the CDR3 is TGCGCCAGCAGCCGCCGACAGGGACATCAGCCCCAGCATTTT.

The J gene is TRBJ2-6, the V gene TRBV19; D gene unclear. This CDR3 has 16 residues. V shed 4 bases and J shed 1 base, with 11 bases lying between them. Germline-derived CDR1 and CDR2 are LNHDA and SQIVND (reference sequence). CDR3 nucleotide sequence: TGTGCCAGTAGTACGGTCCCCCCATCTGGGGCCAACGTCCTGACTTTC. This encodes CASSTVPPSGANVLTF.

This clone is a singleton in its sample. The chain joins TRBV28 to TRBJ1-3; 9 bases align to TRBD1. The ends lost 3 bases at V and 2 bases at J; junction bases unmatched: 5. Germline lookup yields CDR1 MDHEN and CDR2 SYDVKM. This CDR3 comprises 16 residues. The CDR3 here is CASSLNGQGTGNTIYF. The CDR3 bases are TGTGCCAGCAGTTTGAACGGACAGGGGACTGGAAACACCATATATTTT.

The V call is TRBV2, the J call TRBJ1-2; 9 nucleotides agree with TRBD1. Per germline, CDR1 SNHLY and CDR2 FYNNEI. The CDR3 runs to 14 residues. The V gene end was trimmed by 6 bases and the J gene end by 7 bases; junction bases not matched to a gene: 9. CDR3 nucleotides: TGTGCCAGCAGGTTTCATGGGACAGGGCCTGGCTACACCTTC. Its translation: CASRFHGTGPGYTF.

The chain joins TRBV21-1 to TRBJ1-2. TRBV21-1 is assigned pseudogene status. This CDR3 comprises 14 residues. The CDR3: CASSNPRLDYGYTF. CDR3 DNA sequence: TGTGCCAGCAGCAACCCTCGCCTTGATTACGGCTACACCTTC.

The rearrangement links TRBV19 to TRBJ2-4; possibly TRBD1 for D (5 bases). The CDR3 is made up of 16 amino acids. Germline V CDR1 and CDR2: LNHDA, SQIVND (reference sequence). V was cut by 6 bases and J by 0 bases, with 15 bases left in between. The CDR3: CASSQGQQVAKNIQYF. The CDR3 bases are TGTGCCAGTAGCCAAGGACAACAAGTAGCCAAAAACATTCAGTACTTC.

The V call is TRBV6-5, the J call TRBJ1-2; 8 positions agree with TRBD1. The V gene's germline CDR1 is MNHEY and CDR2 SVGAGI. Unmatched junction bases numbered 14, after V lost 6 bases and J lost 8 bases. The CDR3 covers 15 residues. The CDR3 DNA sequence: TGTGCCAGCAGCCCAGGGGGCGCAGAGACAGGCGGCTACACCTTC. Protein product: CASSPGGAETGGYTF.

The CDR3 loop is CASSDDRAWANEKLFF. The CDR3 nucleotides are TGTGCCAGCAGTGACGACAGGGCTTGGGCTAATGAAAAACTGTTTTTT. The V and J genes are TRBV6-1 and TRBJ1-4; 7 bases are shared with TRBD1. The CDR3 sequence is 16 residues long. Trimming at V came to 3 bases and at J to 3 bases, leaving 7 bases not matched to a gene. Looked up from germline, CDR1 is MNHNS and CDR2 is SASEGT.

Details on this clone: Other DNA sequences in the same sample also yield this CDR3. This chain links TRBV5-1 with TRBJ2-1; the match to TRBD2 covers 10 bases. In germline, CDR1 is SGHRS, CDR2 YFSETQ. This CDR3 has 14 amino acids. V trimming: 5 bases; J trimming: 7 bases; junction bases outside the gene matches: 6. The CDR3 spells CASSLASGRNEQFF. CDR3 nucleotides: TGCGCCAGCAGTTTAGCTAGCGGGAGAAATGAGCAGTTCTTC.

This chain links TRBV5-4 with TRBJ2-3; no clear D gene. This CDR3 region has 13 residues. The germline gives CDR1 SGHNT, CDR2 YYREEE (reference sequence). V was clipped by 0 bases and J by 4 bases, with 6 bases between them. This CDR3 is CASSLVASDTQYF. The CDR3 coding sequence is TGTGCCAGCAGCTTGGTAGCCTCAGATACGCAGTATTTT.

This sequence joins TRBV10-3 and TRBJ2-2; D gene ambiguous. Germline V lookup: CDR1 ENHRY, CDR2 SYGVKD. Trimming shortened V by 9 bases and J by 8 bases, and 19 bases separated the two germline ends. CDR3 size: 14 residues. The chain's CDR3 is CAMAQWAARGELFF. DNA of the CDR3: TGTGCCATGGCCCAGTGGGCGGCCCGAGGGGAGCTGTTTTTT.

The J gene is TRBJ2-5, the V gene TRBV30, with D unresolved. Germline V gene sequence: CDR1 GTSNPN, CDR2 SVGIG (reference sequence). The CDR3 extends over 14 amino acids. Trimming pared 0 bases from V and 5 bases from J, leaving 13 bases between. The CDR3 here is CAWSVQLGRETQYF. The CDR3 DNA reads TGTGCCTGGAGTGTACAATTGGGTCGGGAGACCCAGTACTTC.

The rearrangement joins TRBV5-5 to TRBJ2-2; 10 bases are a match to TRBD2. Germline trimming cut 0 bases from V and 5 bases from J; bases unmatched to any gene: 7. The CDR3 spans 17 residues. Germline CDR1 SGHKS, CDR2 YYEKEE (reference sequence). Here the CDR3 reads CASSLASSGRETGELFF. In nucleotides, the CDR3 is TGTGCCAGCAGCTTGGCCTCTAGCGGGAGAGAAACCGGGGAGCTGTTTTTT.

The rearrangement uses TRBV7-2 and TRBJ1-3; no clear D. The V gene's germline CDR1 is SGHTA and CDR2 FQGNSA. The ends were cut back, 5 bases at V and 0 bases at J, with 14 bases in the middle. The CDR3 is 16 residues long. CDR3 residues: CASSPGPRFSGNTIYF. The CDR3 DNA is TGTGCCAGCAGCCCAGGACCCCGATTCTCTGGAAACACCATATATTTT.

The CDR3 nucleotides read TGCGCCACGAGGGGGGGGGACCATCAGCCCCAGCATTTT. Residues: CATRGGDHQPQHF. This chain connects TRBV10-2 to TRBJ1-5; a possible D gene is TRBD1 (6 bases). Deletions cut 10 bases from V and 5 bases from J, with 15 bases between. CDR3 length: 13 amino acids. CDR1 WSHSY and CDR2 SAAADI come from the germline V gene.

V usage is TRBV2 and J usage is TRBJ2-2; TRBD1 matches at 8 bases. The CDR3 length is 14 residues. The trim removed 9 bases at V and 6 bases at J, leaving 9 bases unmatched. CDR1 and CDR2 (germline): SNHLY, FYNNEI. The CDR3 region has the DNA TGTGCCAGTAAAGGACAGGGAGGCCCCGGGGAGCTGTTTTTT. It translates to CASKGQGGPGELFF.

With regard to this clone: Other DNA sequences of this sample code for an identical CDR3. The DNA of the CDR3 is TGCGCCAGCAGCTTGGGCGACGGAAACACCATATATTTT. It specifies CASSLGDGNTIYF. The rearrangement joins TRBV5-1 to TRBJ1-3; D not certain. The V end lost 0 bases, the J end lost 4 bases, and 5 bases lay between the germline ends. Germline CDR1 SGHRS, CDR2 YFSETQ. The CDR3 length is 13 residues.

V gene TRBV28 combines with J gene TRBJ2-5; 8 positions match TRBD1. The CDR3 consists of 14 residues. Per germline, CDR1 MDHEN and CDR2 SYDVKM. Trimming at V came to 3 bases and at J to 7 bases, leaving 7 bases not matched to a gene. The CDR3 loop is CASSLKTGAPTQYF. DNA for the CDR3: TGTGCCAGCAGTTTGAAGACAGGGGCCCCGACCCAGTACTTC.

CDR3 sequence: CASSPGRLGSGNTIYF. The CDR3 coding sequence is TGTGCCAGCAGCCCGGGTCGATTAGGCTCTGGAAACACCATATATTTT. The V gene is TRBV7-2, the J gene TRBJ1-3, with unresolved D. V lost 5 bases and J 0 bases, leaving 14 bases between the germline ends. The germline V gene has CDR1 SGHTA and CDR2 FQGNSA. The CDR3 is 16 residues long.